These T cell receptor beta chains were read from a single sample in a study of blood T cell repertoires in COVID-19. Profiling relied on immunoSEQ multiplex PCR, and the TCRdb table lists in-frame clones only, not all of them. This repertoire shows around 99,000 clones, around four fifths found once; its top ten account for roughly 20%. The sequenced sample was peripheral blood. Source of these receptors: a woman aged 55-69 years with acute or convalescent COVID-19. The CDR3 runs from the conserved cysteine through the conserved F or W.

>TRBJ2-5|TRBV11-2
CASSLAGTEETQYF
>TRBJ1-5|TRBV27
CASSLTGVGYSNQPQHF
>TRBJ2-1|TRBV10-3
CAISEPTSGRAHEQFF
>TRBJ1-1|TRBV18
CASSPGAPGTGGTEAFF
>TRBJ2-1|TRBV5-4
CASSLGGSSYNEQFF
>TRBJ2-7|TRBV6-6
CASSYPMRSQDEQYF
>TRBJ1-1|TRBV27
CASSPGQGNTEAFF
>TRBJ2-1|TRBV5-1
CASSLLAGRENEQFF
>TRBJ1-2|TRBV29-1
CSVGRGTRRSHGYTF
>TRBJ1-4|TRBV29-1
CSALPSGNEKLFF
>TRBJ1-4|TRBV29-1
CSVEDTGSEKLFF
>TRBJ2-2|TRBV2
CASSELSGIIGELFF
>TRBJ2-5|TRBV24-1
CATSDTTDRGQTQYF
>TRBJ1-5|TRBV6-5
CASSPGRGVGQPQHF
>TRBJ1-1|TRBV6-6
CASTEQGAVTEAFF
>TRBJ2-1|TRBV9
CASSVYAAGGAYNEQFF
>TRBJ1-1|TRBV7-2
CASSLGPENTEAFF
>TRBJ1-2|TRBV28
CASSSQGGAEYGYTF
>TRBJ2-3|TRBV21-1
CASRRHGTSGSGTDTQYF
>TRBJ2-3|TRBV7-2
CASSSLGSGLLDTQYF
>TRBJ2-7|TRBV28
CASRIQGGTSYEQYF
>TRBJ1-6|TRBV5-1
CASSLTGTGISPLHF
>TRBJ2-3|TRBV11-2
CASSLGPTGVDTQYF
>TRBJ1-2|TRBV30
CAWDRGHYGYTF
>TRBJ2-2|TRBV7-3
CASSGQNTGELFF
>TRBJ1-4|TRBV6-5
CASSYREDGEKLFF
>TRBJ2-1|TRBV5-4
CASRSGTGAYNEQFF
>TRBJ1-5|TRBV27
CASSLRNTWQPQHF
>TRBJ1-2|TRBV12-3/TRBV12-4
CASSNFNYGYTF
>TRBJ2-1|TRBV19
CASSEGKRLDEQFF
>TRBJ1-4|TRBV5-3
CARSGRWVPTGTADEKLFF
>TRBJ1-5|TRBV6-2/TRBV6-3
CASSGQNDGGQHF
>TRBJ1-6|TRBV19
CASSYRDSSYNSPLHF
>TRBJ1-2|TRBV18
CASSPPQGVTGGYTF
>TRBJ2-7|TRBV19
CASSRRETGYEQYF
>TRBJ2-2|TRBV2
CASKKGEGTGELFF
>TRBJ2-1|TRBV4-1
CASSQFTTSGSSSTQFF
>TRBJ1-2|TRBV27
CASSYGGDYGYTF
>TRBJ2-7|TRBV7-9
CASSLFGSRGVSSYEQYF